This TCR beta chain was recorded in a study of shared clonotypes between healthy human individuals. Turning to this clone: Its antigen is not identified.

V lost 9 bases and J 11 bases, leaving 20 bases between the germline ends. The CDR3 contains 13 residues. Germline V gene sequence: CDR1 SNHLY, CDR2 FYNNEI. The data were produced by immunoSEQ multiplex PCR, yet TCRdb's version contains in-frame clones alone and is incomplete. The sample comprises some 300,000 clones, around 79% of which are singletons, and about 10% rests with the top ten. Study-wide results and limits: The study generally estimated greater richness for naive than memory subsets.

Sequencing used memory CD4+ T cells sorted from blood. Subset given: CD45RA-negative fraction. The V gene is TRBV2, the J gene TRBJ1-5; D gene ambiguous. The receptor was derived from a man aged 25 to 40 in good health. The CDR3, as DNA: TGTGCCAGTAAGGAAGGTGCAGAGAAAGCCCAGCATTTT. The encoded protein is CASKEGAEKAQHF.